The 22 T cell receptor beta chains below all came from one sample that was sequenced in a study of blood T cell repertoires in COVID-19 (TCRdb year 2020). Libraries came from the immunoSEQ multiplex PCR assay. TCRdb carries this immuneACCESS record with in-frame sequences only. Its versions omit some clonotypes, under half of them owing to an unresolved V gene in the studies checked, with the rest unexplained. In this sample the table shows 310,000 or so clones, around 86% of which occur a single time. Of the sample, roughly 2.1% falls within the top ten clones. Sequencing was carried out using peripheral blood. These receptors came from a woman in her twenties or thirties who had recovered from COVID-19.

This clone was seen once. This chain links TRBV19 with TRBJ1-5, with 10 bases aligning to TRBD1. CDR3 length: 16 amino acids. Germline CDR1 and CDR2: LNHDA and SQIVND (reference sequence). V dropped 3 bases and J dropped 3; count of bases not matched to a gene: 5. CDR3 sequence: CASSMGDRGYNQPQHF. CDR3 nucleotides: TGTGCCAGTAGTATGGGGGACAGGGGATACAATCAGCCCCAGCATTTT.

The CDR3 spells CASSLGIAGEQYF. The CDR3 DNA is TGTGCCAGTAGTCTAGGAATAGCGGGGGAGCAGTACTTC. The rearrangement joins TRBV19 to TRBJ2-7; TRBD2 aligns across 8 bases. CDR1 is LNHDA, CDR2 SQIVND, per germline (reference sequence). Unmatched junction bases numbered 7, after V lost 5 bases and J lost 7 bases. The CDR3 spans 13 residues.

The V call is TRBV25-1, the J call TRBJ2-3, with 8 bases fitting TRBD2. The length of the CDR3 is 15 residues. J gave up 2 bases and V 8 bases, and 9 bases lay outside the gene matches. CDR1 and CDR2 from the germline V gene are MGHDK and SYGVNS. CDR3: CASLAGAGATDTQYF. The CDR3 nucleotides read TGTGCCAGCCTCGCCGGAGCGGGAGCCACAGATACGCAGTATTTT.

V is TRBV18 and J is TRBJ2-5; the match to TRBD1 covers 7 bases. Germline trimming cut 2 bases from V and 5 bases from J; bases unmatched to any gene: 5. Germline assignment: CDR1 KGHSH and CDR2 LQKENI. The CDR3 runs 14 residues. The CDR3 DNA sequence: TGTGCCAGCTCACCAACGACAGGGACCGAGACCCAGTACTTC. Translated, it gives CASSPTTGTETQYF.

The chain links TRBV5-1 to TRBJ1-2, with 9 bases matching TRBD1. Unmatched junction bases numbered 6, after V lost 1 base and J lost 5 bases. The V gene's germline CDR1 is SGHRS and CDR2 YFSETQ. There are 15 residues in the CDR3. Here the CDR3 DNA reads TGCGCCAGCAGCTTGAATATGGGACAGGGATATGGCTACACCTTC. It specifies CASSLNMGQGYGYTF. The complete variable domain, with remaining parts taken from reference TRBV5-1 and TRBJ1-2, reads KAGVTQTPRYLIKTRGQQVTLSCSPISGHRSVSWYQQTPGQGLQFLFEYFSETQRNKGNFPGRFSGRQFSNSRSEMNVSTLELGDSALYLCASSLNMGQGYGYTFGSGTRLTVV.

The table lists this clone with a count of one. The rearrangement links TRBV7-2 to TRBJ2-2; 7 bases match TRBD2. Trimming at V came to 5 bases and at J to 5 bases, leaving 8 bases not matched to a gene. The germline CDR1 and CDR2 sequences are SGHTA and FQGNSA. This CDR3 has 15 residues. The CDR3 DNA reads TGTGCCAGCAGCCCATCGGGAGGAGGTACCGGGGAGCTGTTTTTT. Protein product: CASSPSGGGTGELFF.

This chain links TRBV5-1 with TRBJ2-7; D not certain. In germline, CDR1 is SGHRS, CDR2 YFSETQ. Trimming stripped 2 bases from V and 7 bases from J, with 13 bases between. The CDR3 has 13 amino acids. CDR3 sequence reads: CASSFSGPGEQYF. CDR3 in DNA: TGCGCCAGCAGCTTCAGTGGGCCTGGGGAGCAGTACTTC.

This clone came up a few times. This chain links TRBV7-2 with TRBJ2-7; the match to TRBD2 covers 13 bases. V shed 5 bases, J shed 4 bases, and the junction held 11 bases outside the gene matches. From germline, CDR1 is SGHTA and CDR2 FQGNSA. CDR3 length: 17 residues. CDR3 sequence reads: CASSPRTSGRGGYEQYF. CDR3 sequence (DNA): TGTGCCAGCAGCCCGAGGACTAGCGGGAGAGGCGGGTACGAGCAGTACTTC.

This clone occurred once. This chain links TRBV27 with TRBJ2-1, with D perhaps TRBD1 (5 bases). The V end was cut by 10 bases, the J end by 3 bases, with 16 bases between. Germline V gene data show CDR1 as MNHEY and CDR2 as SMNVEV (reference sequence). The CDR3 spans 14 residues. CDR3 region: CATGEGAIYNEQFF. CDR3 in DNA: TGTGCCACCGGTGAAGGGGCAATCTACAATGAGCAGTTCTTC.

The J gene is TRBJ2-3, the V gene TRBV6-5; tentative D call: TRBD2 (5 bases). V dropped 7 bases and J dropped 0 bases, with 14 bases sitting between them. Germline CDR1 is MNHEY and CDR2 is SVGAGI. The CDR3 extends over 15 amino acids. CDR3 region: CASNDYPISTDTQYF. CDR3 sequence (DNA): TGTGCCAGCAACGACTACCCTATCAGCACAGATACGCAGTATTTT.

On this clone: Other nucleotide sequences from this sample produce the same CDR3. V usage is TRBV6-2 or TRBV6-3 and J usage is TRBJ2-3, with TRBD2 matching 12 bases. Germline V gene data show CDR1 as MNHEY and CDR2 as SVGEGT. This CDR3 is built from 16 residues. V lost 0 bases, J lost 6 bases, and 4 bases stayed unmatched. CDR3 loop: CASSYSLAGGPDTQYF. As DNA, the CDR3 is TGTGCCAGCAGTTACTCCCTAGCGGGAGGGCCGGATACGCAGTATTTT.

The rearrangement links TRBV7-2 to TRBJ1-1, with D unclear. The CDR3 is made up of 14 amino acids. Germline loops: CDR1 SGHTA, CDR2 FQGNSA. Trimming stripped 4 bases from V and 0 bases from J, with 9 bases between. For the CDR3, the DNA is TGTGCCAGCAGCTCCTATCAGGTGAACACTGAAGCTTTCTTT. Amino acid sequence: CASSSYQVNTEAFF.

This sequence joins TRBV28 and TRBJ2-3; D perhaps matches TRBD2 (5 bases). The germline CDR1 and CDR2 sequences are MDHEN and SYDVKM. Trimming removed 2 bases from V and 0 bases from J, with 12 bases in between. The CDR3 runs to 16 residues. The CDR3 spells CASSLIGVLSTDTQYF. In DNA, the CDR3 is TGTGCCAGCAGTTTAATCGGGGTCCTGAGCACAGATACGCAGTATTTT.

The chain recombines TRBV4-1 with TRBJ2-3, with 9 positions matching TRBD1. Losses at the gene ends were 3 bases for V and 2 bases for J; bases not matched to a gene: 3. The CDR3 has 15 amino acids. The V gene's germline CDR1 is MGHRA and CDR2 YSYEKL. The CDR3 DNA is TGCGCCAGCAGCCAGGGACAGGGCCACACAGATACGCAGTATTTT. This gives the protein CASSQGQGHTDTQYF.

The chain joins TRBV27 to TRBJ1-6; 11 nucleotides line up with TRBD1. The V and J ends lost 6 bases and 11 bases, in that order; junction bases with no gene match: 3. CDR1 and CDR2 from the germline V gene are MNHEY and SMNVEV (reference sequence). This CDR3 has 13 residues. The CDR3 sequence: CASRRDRGTPLHF. CDR3 in DNA: TGTGCCAGCAGGCGGGACAGGGGGACACCCCTCCACTTT.

This rearrangement joins TRBV19 to TRBJ1-1; TRBD1 agrees at 8 bases. The CDR3 loop spans 14 amino acids. Looked up from germline, CDR1 is LNHDA and CDR2 is SQIVND (reference sequence). After removal of 11 bases from V and 4 bases from J, the junction contained 12 bases not matched to a gene. The CDR3 reads CASQLAGGVTEAFF. CDR3 nucleotide sequence: TGTGCCTCCCAGTTGGCAGGGGGCGTCACTGAAGCTTTCTTT.

This chain connects TRBV7-9 to TRBJ1-1; the D is unclear. This CDR3 region has 15 residues. The V end lost 1 base, the J end lost 0 bases, and 9 bases lay between the germline ends. The germline V gene encodes CDR1 SEHNR and CDR2 FQNEAQ (reference sequence). CDR3 residues: CASSLEKLLNTEAFF. CDR3 sequence (DNA): TGTGCCAGCAGCTTAGAAAAGCTATTGAACACTGAAGCTTTCTTT.

J is TRBJ2-6 and V is TRBV7-2, with D perhaps matching TRBD2 (6 bases). Looked up from germline, CDR1 is SGHTA and CDR2 is FQGNSA. The CDR3 length is 16 residues. V gave up 2 bases and J gave up 1 base, with 9 bases separating them. DNA for the CDR3: TGTGCCAGCAGCTTAACGGGGGAGTCTGGGGCCAACGTCCTGACTTTC. This translates into CASSLTGESGANVLTF.

The gene calls are TRBV4-3 and TRBJ2-1, with 11 nucleotides matching TRBD2. CDR1 and CDR2 (germline): LGHNA, YSLEER. The CDR3 extends over 15 amino acids. Trimming removed 2 bases from V and 8 bases from J; junction bases left unmatched: 5. CDR3 sequence: CASSQFTSGSHEQFF. In nucleotides, the CDR3 is TGCGCCAGCAGCCAATTCACTAGCGGGAGCCATGAGCAGTTCTTC.

The chain employs TRBV30 and TRBJ2-1; 8 nucleotides agree with TRBD2. V lost 4 bases, J lost 4 bases, and 6 bases stayed unmatched. The germline V gene encodes CDR1 GTSNPN and CDR2 SVGIG (reference sequence). The CDR3 extends over 14 amino acids. As DNA, the CDR3 is TGTGCCTGGAAGTGGTCTAGCGGGTACAATGAGCAGTTCTTC. Translated, it gives CAWKWSSGYNEQFF. Variable domain in full (rest from reference TRBV30 and TRBJ2-1): SQTIHQWPATLVQPVGSPLSLECTVEGTSNPNLYWYRQAAGRGLQLLFYSVGIGQISSEVPQNLSASRPQDRQFILSSKKLLLSDSGFYLCAWKWSSGYNEQFFGPGTRLTVL.

The chain carries TRBV6-2 or TRBV6-3 and TRBJ1-5, with 8 nucleotides matching TRBD1. After removal of 4 bases from V and 5 bases from J, the junction contained 1 base not matched to a gene. The CDR3 extends over 13 amino acids. Germline values: CDR1 MNHEY, CDR2 SVGEGT. The CDR3 reads CASSLTGDQPQHF. DNA for the CDR3: TGTGCCAGCAGTTTGACAGGGGATCAGCCCCAGCATTTT.

J is TRBJ1-4 and V is TRBV5-5; no reliable D call. V lost 0 bases and J lost 8, with 14 bases in between. The CDR3 runs 15 residues. Germline lookup yields CDR1 SGHKS and CDR2 YYEKEE (reference sequence). The CDR3 DNA sequence: TGTGCCAGCAGCTTGGCGCGGGGAAATGGGGAAAAACTGTTTTTT. This gives the protein CASSLARGNGEKLFF.